The 10 T cell receptor beta chains reported below all come from one sample, sequenced in a study of blood T cell repertoires in COVID-19. TCRdb keeps only in-frame clones here, not all; method: immunoSEQ multiplex PCR. The profile shows under 200,000 clones, roughly 90% of them singletons. Input material: peripheral blood. These receptors all stem from a man between 18 and 35 years old with acute or convalescent COVID-19.

This clone was seen more than once but under ten times. V is TRBV30 and J is TRBJ2-2; TRBD1 aligns across 12 bases. The CDR3 length is 17 residues. V lost 4 bases, J lost 6 bases, and 12 bases stayed unmatched. From germline, CDR1 is GTSNPN and CDR2 SVGIG (reference sequence). The CDR3 is CAWTQARGTGGSGELFF. As DNA, the CDR3 is TGTGCCTGGACCCAAGCACGAGGGACAGGGGGCTCCGGGGAGCTGTTTTTT.

This clone occurred once. The V gene is TRBV6-1, the J gene TRBJ2-1, with D perhaps TRBD2 (6 bases). From germline, CDR1 is MNHNS and CDR2 SASEGT. This CDR3 comprises 15 residues. Between the trimmed V and J ends, which lost 1 base and 6 bases, there was a span of 13 bases. For the CDR3, the DNA is TGTGCCAGCAGTGAAGTTTTAGCGGCCCGCAATGAGCAGTTCTTC. This translates into CASSEVLAARNEQFF.

The rearrangement links TRBV5-5 to TRBJ2-5, with 12 bases that match TRBD2. Germline V gene data show CDR1 as SGHKS and CDR2 as YYEKEE (reference sequence). Trimming cost V 4 bases and J 5 bases; bases outside gene matches: 15. This CDR3 comprises 18 residues. CDR3 DNA: TGTGCCAGCAGCCGGGGGGTCCTACTAGCGGGAGGTGGGGAGACCCAGTACTTC. Encoded protein: CASSRGVLLAGGGETQYF.

The CDR3 DNA reads as TGCGCCAGCAGGAAGGGGACTAGCGGCACAGATACGCAGTATTTT. It codes for CASRKGTSGTDTQYF. This chain links TRBV5-1 with TRBJ2-3, with TRBD2 matching 10 bases. In germline, CDR1 is SGHRS, CDR2 YFSETQ. The V gene end was trimmed by 5 bases and the J gene end by 1 base; junction bases not matched to a gene: 4. The CDR3 sequence is 15 residues long.

This chain joins TRBV27 and TRBJ1-4; D is perhaps TRBD1 (6 bases). V lost 6 bases and J 8 bases, leaving 13 bases between the germline ends. The length of the CDR3 is 13 residues. Germline V CDR1 and CDR2: MNHEY, SMNVEV (reference sequence). CDR3 DNA sequence: TGTGCCAGCAGAGAGACAGGTCGGGAAAAACTGTTTTTT. Amino acids: CASRETGREKLFF.

The chain uses TRBV7-9 and TRBJ2-1, with a weak D call TRBD1 (6 bases). V lost 10 bases and J lost 0, with 10 bases in between. Germline CDR1 is SEHNR and CDR2 is FQNEAQ (reference sequence). This CDR3 is 13 amino acids long. The CDR3 here is CATEDSSYNEQFF. CDR3 nucleotide sequence: TGTGCCACCGAGGACAGCTCCTACAATGAGCAGTTCTTC.

The chain has TRBV5-1 and TRBJ1-1; 8 nucleotides line up with TRBD1. The CDR3 consists of 14 residues. The V segment lost 4 bases and the J segment 1 base; nucleotides outside the gene matches: 3. The V gene's germline CDR1 is SGHRS and CDR2 YFSETQ. CDR3 sequence reads: CASSHGQGNTEAFF. DNA of the CDR3: TGCGCCAGCAGCCATGGACAGGGGAACACTGAAGCTTTCTTT.

The chain is built from TRBV5-1 and TRBJ2-1, with TRBD1 matching over 9 bases. This CDR3 comprises 16 residues. V was clipped by 3 bases and J by 7 bases; unmatched bases: 11. Germline lookup yields CDR1 SGHRS and CDR2 YFSETQ. CDR3 sequence (DNA): TGCGCCAGCAGCTCTTCCGGACAGGGGCTTAATAATGAGCAGTTCTTC. This sequence encodes CASSSSGQGLNNEQFF.

The V call is TRBV25-1, the J call TRBJ1-6, with D possibly being TRBD1 (6 bases). The CDR3 runs to 14 residues. V lost 5 bases and J 10 bases, leaving 15 bases between the germline ends. Germline lookup yields CDR1 MGHDK and CDR2 SYGVNS. CDR3 protein: CASSLWDTRSPLHF. DNA of the CDR3: TGTGCCAGCAGTCTCTGGGACACCCGATCACCCCTCCACTTT.

This clone was recorded only once. The chain is built from TRBV11-2 and TRBJ1-1, with D unclear. With 1 base removed from V and 5 bases from J, the gap between germline ends came to 8 bases. The germline V gene has CDR1 SGHAT and CDR2 FQNNGV. CDR3 length: 13 amino acids. The DNA for the CDR3 is TGTGCCAGCAGCTTAGCCCCGGGGACTGAAGCTTTCTTT. The encoded protein is CASSLAPGTEAFF.